What follows describes a single T cell receptor beta chain. This clone was detected only once. Its antigen is still unknown. Within one base of it there is no much larger clone, and no base qualities were kept. V is cut back by 2 bases and J by 3 bases, with 6 bases in the junction unmatched. CDR1 is given as SGHTA and CDR2 as FQGTGA, both from the germline V gene. Measured from the cysteine to the phenylalanine, the CDR3 is 16 residues long. Kept here is only the CDR3 DNA, which spans 48 bases and is read in frame from base 1. Library generation was performed with the immunoSEQ multiplex PCR assay. For the multiplex PCR, a mixture combining 60 forward primers for TCR Vbeta segments and 13 reverse primers for TCR Jbeta segments was used. The CDR3 region of rearranged TCR beta genes was amplified from genomic DNA by a multiplex PCR assay. On the Illumina HiSeq System, the amplified TCR beta libraries were sequenced as 87-base-pair reads. From the authors' description of their analysis: A later analysis tallied approximately 87 million unique TCR beta chains across the roughly 610 repertoires, and some 10 million of those chains were shared by two or more donors. Raw reads were error-corrected and collapsed into unique sequences with a nearest-neighbor algorithm that merged closely related sequences to remove PCR and sequencing errors. Alignment of CDR3 sequences to IMGT reference sequences was used to assign V, D and J gene segments. For a sequence to be retained, a match of at least six nucleotides was required to both a V gene segment and a J gene segment. A rearrangement was called productive if the CDR3 had no stop codons and remained in frame with V and J, and every other rearrangement was called non-productive. CDR3 was defined according to IMGT convention as the region running from the second conserved V-encoded cysteine to the conserved J-encoded phenylalanine. Sequences without an unambiguous match to a single V gene segment were excluded from the earlier analysis of about 600 of the donors. An earlier analysis of a few hundred of the donors called V segments functional above 56.7% productive rearrangements and segregating when the between-donor standard deviation exceeded 5%. A statistical classification framework was developed to diagnose cytomegalovirus status using the catalog of TCR beta chain sequences. V and J gene assignment, in a later analysis, came from comparing TCR nucleotide sequences with IMGT/GENE-DB human TR gene sequences. A later analysis assigned CDR3 sequences and most-parsimonious VDJ recombination scenarios with the TCRdist pipeline. In a later analysis, every TCR beta chain was defined by the combination of its CDR3 amino acid sequence and its V-gene family, and reads without a unique V-gene family were dropped. A later analysis removed 592 highly shared, low-generation-probability nucleotide sequences to deal with suspected cross-contamination and a sequencing artifact. A later analysis calculated a clonal expansion index for each public chain from normalized within-repertoire ranks of inferred template counts. In a later analysis, generation probabilities were computed with a VDJ recombination model fitted to out-of-frame rearrangements, and the resulting probabilities were checked against IGoR. In a later analysis, TCR-TCR, TCR-HLA and TCR-CMV co-occurrence was scored with hypergeometric tests, and a repertoire-size bias correction was applied to TCR pairs. In a later analysis, false discovery rates were estimated by permuting HLA or CMV assignments 20 times. In a later analysis, co-occurring TCRs were grouped using DBSCAN, with TCRdist sequence similarity added in when clustering inside HLA-allele-positive subsets. Repertoires with fewer than 30,000 or more than 120,000 public chains were left out of co-occurrence clustering, as were five repertoires with anomalous nucleotide sharing. TCRdb retrieved this table from immuneACCESS and kept in-frame rearrangements only. Not all clones are present; in checked studies, unresolved V genes account for under half, and no reason is known for the remainder. D and trimming come from the DNA, and the V and J calls and clone size come from that table. This sample gives 160,000 or so clones in total; approximately 80% of them show up just once. Approximately 1.3% of the sample comes from the top ten.

The cohort comprised more than 550 healthy bone marrow donors. All cohort members were sampled while nominally healthy, although unrecorded immune exposures were likely present. The donor was CMV seronegative and belonged to the group of under 400 seronegative cohort members. Every donor gave a peripheral blood sample, and the peripheral blood mononuclear cells from that sample were used for TCR beta sequencing. Genomic DNA extraction from the blood cell samples was performed with the Qiagen DNeasy Blood Extraction Kit. The sample is drawn from a study of cytomegalovirus exposure and HLA in healthy donors (dated by TCRdb to about 2017). For the study in its entirety: In an earlier analysis of roughly 590 of the donors, 250 to 350 Gb of sequence data and approximately 100 million unique TCR beta sequences from 150 million to 200 million T cells were reported. Approximately 330 gigabases of sequencing data and around 85 million unique TCR sequences made up an early release that covered under 750 HLA-typed donors. Of the 398 genotyped donors, over 65% fell in the genetic ancestry cluster associated with self-reported Caucasian donors. The study aimed to test whether cataloging public T cell receptors could reveal signatures of past pathogen exposure. The study used immunosequencing to profile the T cell repertoires of some 600 subjects and linked those repertoires to cytomegalovirus serostatus. In addition to the first cohort of hundreds of subjects, a separate validation cohort of some 120 different subjects was used. To predict cytomegalovirus infection status, the study brought together high-throughput TCR immunosequencing, statistical association of individual TCRs with disease status, and machine learning. In a later analysis, previously published TCR beta repertoires from 666 donors were re-analyzed and high-resolution HLA genotyping was added so that TCR occurrence patterns could be studied. Rather than using new phenotypic data, the later analysis identified candidate immune exposures from TCR beta sequences and from how often those sequences occurred across donors. In an earlier analysis of over 550 of the donors, high-throughput TCR beta sequencing was used to judge whether each TCR beta V gene segment behaved as functional or pseudogenic. Donor age, sex, ethnicity and CMV serostatus were collected together with the repertoire data. A later genetic analysis used genome-wide SNP genotypes for about three fifths of the 666 donors, treating that subset as a discovery cohort. All discovery cohort repertoires had been generated using a single sequencing platform. Class I and class II HLA loci were covered by the typing at four-digit resolution. The number of typed donors differed by locus: about 620-640 for A, B, C, DRB1 and DQB1; 522 for DQA1; some 590 for DPA1; and about 470 for DPB1. Because of strong linkage in the cohort, roughly 5 DR-DQ haplotypes were treated as single units for association and clustering. Across about 370 genotyped donors of the cohort, an average of 235,054 unique TCR beta nucleotide sequences per donor were sequenced, and roughly a sixth of those sequences were non-productive.

The full study reports these points: A later analysis associated approximately 17,000 TCR beta sequences with specific HLA alleles at a false discovery rate of 0.05. The authors suggested that the approach could potentially be extended to other disease states and immunological phenotypes. Assigning TCR associations to individual alleles was difficult when HLA alleles, especially DR and DQ, strongly co-occurred. A cluster of highly shared sequence variants was judged likely to be a technical artifact of the sequencing pipeline. Compared with equally common non-associated chains, HLA-associated TCR beta chains in a later analysis were more clonally expanded and had lower generation probabilities. The classifier was reported to diagnose cytomegalovirus status with high specificity and sensitivity in both the original cohort and the validation cohort. In a later analysis, the rate of TCR association differed among HLA loci, with DRB1 alleles having the most associated TCRs and HLA-C alleles having the fewest. The study listed 150 to 200 TCR beta chains as associated with cytomegalovirus. An earlier analysis of roughly 570 of the donors showed that most TCR beta V segments appeared in productive rearrangements either about 87% or about 30% of the time, which broadly matched IMGT annotations. In vitro tests confirmed that three of the cytomegalovirus-associated TCR beta chains recognize cytomegalovirus antigens. Because HLA typing was unavailable for some donors at each locus, only the typed subset was used in association tests. The 87-base-pair reads could not distinguish some IMGT-functional V segments, including TRBV6-2 and TRBV6-3, so those segments were excluded. The only immune exposure information available for the cohort was CMV serostatus. This cohort had only TCR beta chains sequenced, and the lack of alpha or paired-chain data limited which features could be detected. A further reported finding was that TCR beta sequences accurately predicted the HLA-A and HLA-B alleles for most subjects in the first cohort. While some public TCRs were present in many individuals, most TCR sequences turned up only very rarely across donors. In a later genetic analysis, fewer N-insertions in productive TCRs were reported among donors in an Asian-associated ancestry cluster than the roughly 700-donor mean. A later analysis reported that several top co-occurrence clusters appeared linked to parvovirus B19, influenza, CMV and Epstein-Barr virus. Linkage disequilibrium might explain the correlated functional status among segregating V segments, but an unknown experimental factor could not be excluded. Because counts were too low, roughly 18 rarely observed V segments, including chromosome 9 orphons, were left out of the earlier analysis of a few hundred of the donors. In a later genetic analysis, a missense DCLRE1C variant was associated with V-gene and J-gene trimming of TCR beta chains, and the association was replicated in an independent cohort. Most CMV-associated TCR beta chains appeared to be HLA-restricted in a later analysis, and the HLA associations seemed to be driven largely by CMV exposure. The presence/absence analyses assumed that sequencing depth was roughly uniform across donors, and that assumption may not be true.

The clonotype comes from a man aged 25-40 years in good health and CMV-seronegative. Source material: PBMCs. The receptor chain draws on TRBV7-3 and TRBJ2-3, and TRBD1 matches 9 of the central bases. The bases are TGTGCCAGCAGCTTATCCGGACAGGGGACGACAGATACGCAGTATTTT. Translated, this gives CASSLSGQGTTDTQYF.